These 2 T cell receptor beta chains came from one sample sequenced in a study of T cells after posttransplantation cyclophosphamide. Busulfan-fludarabine conditioning, marrow transplant, and cyclophosphamide on days +3 and +4 were administered. Clones were sequenced by immunoSEQ multiplex PCR, and TCRdb holds only the in-frame ones, with some missing. This sample yields some 1,400 clones, of which 70% to 85% are seen a single time; around 10% belongs to the top ten. Sequences were derived from CD4+ T cells sorted from PBMCs, sampled 220 to 250 days after allogeneic stem cell transplant with posttransplant cyclophosphamide. These TCRs come from a female patient over 55 who received an allogeneic stem cell transplant from an unrelated donor, was CMV-positive, and had acute GVHD only. A share of the T cells may be of graft donor origin.

This chain links TRBV28 with TRBJ1-1; D is unclear. This CDR3 has 12 amino acids. In germline, CDR1 is MDHEN, CDR2 SYDVKM. V lost 7 bases and J 7 bases, leaving 13 bases between the germline ends. As DNA, the CDR3 is TGTGCCAGCAAGGAGGGAAGAGGTGAAGCTTTCTTT. It specifies CASKEGRGEAFF.

This sequence joins TRBV5-6 and TRBJ2-3, with TRBD1 as a possible D gene (5 bases). This CDR3 contains 15 residues. The germline V gene encodes CDR1 SGHDT and CDR2 YYEEEE. The V end was cut by 0 bases, the J end by 3 bases, with 11 bases between. CDR3 nucleotide sequence: TGTGCCAGCAGCTTGGGAACAGGCAGGACAGATACGCAGTATTTT. It codes for CASSLGTGRTDTQYF.